Shown below are 10 T cell receptor beta chains from a single sample sequenced in a study of T cells in tuberculosis. Method: immunoSEQ multiplex PCR; TCRdb's copy keeps in-frame clones and lacks some. The sample has tens of thousands of clones, approximately 94% seen once; the top ten hold around 10%. Sequenced sample: PBMCs. All receptors come from a donor between 5 and 29 years old with latent tuberculosis or without tuberculosis infection. Some clones in this sample may be carry-over from other donors' samples.

This clone showed up just once. V is TRBV19 and J is TRBJ2-7; the match to TRBD1 covers 11 bases. The V and J ends lost 5 bases and 4 bases, in that order; junction bases with no gene match: 4. Looked up from germline, CDR1 is LNHDA and CDR2 is SQIVND (reference sequence). The CDR3 totals 14 residues. CDR3 DNA: TGTGCCAGTAGTTGGGGGACAGGGGGTTACGAGCAGTACTTC. Translation gives CASSWGTGGYEQYF.

The chain carries TRBV7-2 and TRBJ2-7; the match to TRBD2 covers 8 bases. Germline assignment: CDR1 SGHTA and CDR2 FQGNSA. With V trimmed by 4 bases and J by 9 bases, 11 bases remained unmatched. The CDR3 consists of 14 residues. The CDR3 sequence: CASSSGGVSIVQYF. Written as DNA, the CDR3 is TGTGCCAGCAGCTCCGGGGGGGTATCGATCGTGCAGTACTTC.

This chain joins TRBV7-2 and TRBJ1-6, with D perhaps matching TRBD1 (5 bases). The V end was cut by 3 bases, the J end by 7 bases, with 10 bases between. CDR1 and CDR2 from the germline V gene are SGHTA and FQGNSA. The CDR3 runs 14 residues. The CDR3 spells CASSLGLRNSPLHF. The CDR3 bases are TGTGCCAGCAGCTTGGGGCTAAGGAATTCACCCCTCCACTTT.

The rearrangement joins TRBV10-1 to TRBJ1-3; no clear D gene. Germline V CDR1 and CDR2: WNHNN, SYGVQD (reference sequence). V was pared by 9 bases and J by 4 bases, with 16 bases between. The CDR3 spans 14 residues. DNA for the CDR3: TGCGCCAGTGTGTTGAGGACGGGGGGAAACACCATATATTTT. Its translation: CASVLRTGGNTIYF.

The chain couples TRBV6-5 to TRBJ1-2, with 7 bases lining up with TRBD1. This CDR3 is 13 amino acids long. J was trimmed by 7 bases and V by 5 bases; bases with no gene match: 7. Per germline, CDR1 MNHEY and CDR2 SVGAGI. This chain's CDR3 is CASSDRDLAGYTF. In DNA, the CDR3 is TGTGCCAGCAGTGACAGGGATCTCGCTGGCTACACCTTC.

The chain links TRBV5-1 to TRBJ2-3; D not resolved. The CDR3 runs 12 residues. With 5 bases removed from V and 5 bases from J, the gap between germline ends came to 9 bases. CDR1 SGHRS and CDR2 YFSETQ come from the germline V gene. The CDR3 protein is CASSLTQDTQYF. In nucleotides, the CDR3 is TGCGCCAGCAGTTTAACACAAGATACGCAGTATTTT.

The chain links TRBV5-5 to TRBJ2-7; no firm D call. Deletions cut 3 bases from V and 1 base from J, with 2 bases between. Germline V gene lookup returns CDR1 SGHKS and CDR2 YYEKEE (reference sequence). CDR3 size: 11 residues. This CDR3 is CASSSSYEQYF. CDR3 bases: TGTGCCAGCAGCTCTTCCTACGAGCAGTACTTC.

V and J are TRBV2 and TRBJ2-5; D is unresolved. The germline V gene has CDR1 SNHLY and CDR2 FYNNEI. The germline V and J ends were trimmed by 7 bases and 5 bases, with 5 bases remaining between them. The CDR3 consists of 10 residues. This CDR3 reads CASNRETQYF. The CDR3 DNA reads TGTGCCAGCAACCGGGAGACCCAGTACTTC.

The V call is TRBV5-1, the J call TRBJ1-6; no clear D gene. Germline CDR1 is SGHRS and CDR2 is YFSETQ. The CDR3 has 14 amino acids. V shed 0 bases and J shed 6 bases, with 7 bases lying between them. This chain's CDR3 is CASSLGHPNSPLHF. For the CDR3, the DNA is TGCGCCAGCAGCTTGGGGCACCCTAATTCACCCCTCCACTTT.

The chain employs TRBV4-3 and TRBJ2-3; TRBD2 aligns across 8 bases. V was pared by 2 bases and J by 4 bases, with 14 bases of the junction left unmatched. This CDR3 region has 18 residues. The germline V gene encodes CDR1 LGHNA and CDR2 YSLEER. The CDR3 sequence is CASSQRPQSGGAADTQYF. The CDR3, as DNA: TGCGCCAGCAGCCAACGGCCGCAGAGCGGGGGAGCCGCAGATACGCAGTATTTT.